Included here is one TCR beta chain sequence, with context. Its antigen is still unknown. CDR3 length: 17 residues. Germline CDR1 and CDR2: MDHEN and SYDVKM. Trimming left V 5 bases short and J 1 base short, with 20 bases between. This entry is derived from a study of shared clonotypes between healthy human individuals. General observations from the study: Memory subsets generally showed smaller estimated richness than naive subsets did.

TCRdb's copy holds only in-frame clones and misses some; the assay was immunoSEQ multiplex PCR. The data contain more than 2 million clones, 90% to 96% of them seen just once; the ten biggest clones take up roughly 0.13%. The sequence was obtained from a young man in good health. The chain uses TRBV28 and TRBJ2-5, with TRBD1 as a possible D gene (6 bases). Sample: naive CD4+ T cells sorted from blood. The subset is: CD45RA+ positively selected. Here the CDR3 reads CASSPRRTVGRQETQYF. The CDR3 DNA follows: TGTGCCAGCAGTCCTCGCCGGACAGTCGGCCGCCAAGAGACCCAGTACTTC.